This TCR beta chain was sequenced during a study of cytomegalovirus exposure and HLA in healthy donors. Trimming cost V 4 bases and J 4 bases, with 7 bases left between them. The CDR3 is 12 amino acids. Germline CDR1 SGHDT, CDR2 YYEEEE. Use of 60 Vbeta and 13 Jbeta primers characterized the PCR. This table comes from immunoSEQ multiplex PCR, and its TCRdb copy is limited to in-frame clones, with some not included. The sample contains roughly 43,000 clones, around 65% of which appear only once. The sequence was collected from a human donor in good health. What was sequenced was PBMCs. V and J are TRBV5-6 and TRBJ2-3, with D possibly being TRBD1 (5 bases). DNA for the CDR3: TGTGCCAGCAGCCGACAGCCAGATACGCAGTATTTT. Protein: CASSRQPDTQYF.